Each of the 17 T cell receptor beta chains below was sequenced from the same sample in a study of CD4 T cells in relation to SARS-CoV-2 and coronaviruses. Before the COVID-19 pandemic, during about 2011-2019, CD4+ T cells were taken from unexposed donors. After roughly ten days of culture, CD4+ T cells were isolated. What these receptors recognize is not known. TCRdb's copy holds only in-frame clones and misses some; the assay was immunoSEQ multiplex PCR. This sample has some 29,000 clones, with approximately 78% found just once. Material: CD4+ T cells from PBMCs, cultured in vitro. All receptors derive from a human donor in good health.

This clone was observed a handful of times. The genes are TRBV4-1 and TRBJ1-1; no clear D. From germline, CDR1 is MGHRA and CDR2 YSYEKL. This CDR3 comprises 13 residues. The V and J ends lost 0 bases and 1 base respectively, with 3 bases between them. CDR3 nucleotide sequence: TGCGCCAGCAGCCAAGATCGGAACACTGAAGCTTTCTTT. Amino acids: CASSQDRNTEAFF.

The genes are TRBV19 and TRBJ1-3; 7 bases map to TRBD1. Germline trimming cut 6 bases from V and 2 bases from J; bases unmatched to any gene: 4. This CDR3 has 14 amino acids. Germline lookup yields CDR1 LNHDA and CDR2 SQIVND (reference sequence). This CDR3 reads CASSLDRAGNTIYF. The CDR3 nucleotides are TGTGCCAGTAGCCTAGACAGGGCTGGAAACACCATATATTTT.

The chain combines TRBV5-1 with TRBJ2-5, with D possibly being TRBD1 or TRBD2 (6 bases each). CDR3 length: 14 residues. V was shortened by 4 bases and J by 2 bases, with 12 bases between the two germline ends. Germline loops: CDR1 SGHRS, CDR2 YFSETQ. The CDR3, as DNA: TGCGCCAGCAGCGTAGGGGGGACACAAGAGACCCAGTACTTC. It translates to CASSVGGTQETQYF. Complete variable domain (other parts from reference TRBV5-1 and TRBJ2-5): KAGVTQTPRYLIKTRGQQVTLSCSPISGHRSVSWYQQTPGQGLQFLFEYFSETQRNKGNFPGRFSGRQFSNSRSEMNVSTLELGDSALYLCASSVGGTQETQYFGPGTRLLVL.

The rearrangement uses TRBV9 and TRBJ1-3; D unresolved. From germline, CDR1 is SGDLS and CDR2 YYNGEE. The CDR3 sequence is 14 residues long. Trimming shortened V by 4 bases and J by 2 bases, and 10 bases separated the two germline ends. The CDR3 nucleotides read TGTGCCAGCAGCCCGCAAGGAACTGGAAACACCATATATTTT. It is translated as CASSPQGTGNTIYF.

This clone was picked up one time. V usage is TRBV7-2 and J usage is TRBJ1-1, with D perhaps TRBD1 (6 bases). Germline V gene lookup returns CDR1 SGHTA and CDR2 FQGNSA. The CDR3 is made up of 13 amino acids. The V end lost 3 bases, the J end lost 5 bases, and 10 bases lay between the germline ends. In nucleotides, the CDR3 is TGTGCCAGCAGCTTCGGCGGACAGACTGAAGCTTTCTTT. Amino acid sequence: CASSFGGQTEAFF. Complete variable domain (other parts from reference TRBV7-2 and TRBJ1-1): GAGVSQSPSNKVTEKGKDVELRCDPISGHTALYWYRQSLGQGLEFLIYFQGNSAPDKSGLPSDRFSAERTGGSVSTLTIQRTQQEDSAVYLCASSFGGQTEAFFGQGTRLTVV.

The V gene is TRBV6-2 or TRBV6-3, the J gene TRBJ2-7; D remains ambiguous. The V end was cut by 5 bases, the J end by 0 bases, with 5 bases between. Looked up from germline, CDR1 is MNHEY and CDR2 is SVGEGT. This CDR3 has 12 residues. DNA of the CDR3: TGTGCCAGCAGTCGGAGCTCCTACGAGCAGTACTTC. The encoded protein is CASSRSSYEQYF.

This clone was found once. The CDR3: CASTPGLGRGNEQYF. The CDR3 DNA follows: TGTGCCAGCACCCCCGGACTGGGAAGAGGCAACGAGCAGTACTTC. The chain links TRBV28 to TRBJ2-7; TRBD2 is a possible D gene (5 bases). V dropped 7 bases and J dropped 5 bases, with 21 bases sitting between them. CDR1 MDHEN and CDR2 SYDVKM come from the germline V gene. The CDR3 has 15 residues.

The chain recombines TRBV4-3 with TRBJ1-2; D unresolved. This CDR3 spans 15 amino acids. The germline CDR1 and CDR2 sequences are LGHNA and YSLEER. V lost 1 base, J lost 6 bases, and 15 bases lay in between. In nucleotides, the CDR3 is TGCGCCAGCAGCCAAGCACTCCTTTACGCGAATGGCTACACCTTC. It yields the protein CASSQALLYANGYTF.

This clone was counted a single time. The chain has TRBV9 and TRBJ1-2; a weak D match, TRBD1 (5 bases). The CDR3 spans 16 residues. In germline, CDR1 is SGDLS, CDR2 YYNGEE. The ends were cut back, 3 bases at V and 4 bases at J, with 19 bases in the middle. DNA of the CDR3: TGTGCCAGCAGCGGGGGGGGAGCAGGGACCCTCTATGGCTACACCTTC. Translation: CASSGGGAGTLYGYTF.

This chain uses TRBV29-1 with TRBJ1-3; tentative D call: TRBD1 (6 bases). Germline V CDR1 and CDR2: SQVTM, ANQGSEA. The ends were cut back, 4 bases at V and 0 bases at J, with 16 bases in the middle. The CDR3 covers 16 residues. In DNA, the CDR3 is TGCAGCGTTGTAGGAACAGGGTCCTTCTCTGGAAACACCATATATTTT. Its protein is CSVVGTGSFSGNTIYF.

The V gene is TRBV7-9, the J gene TRBJ2-1; no clear D. V lost 1 base to trimming and J lost 1 base, with 14 bases between them. CDR1 and CDR2 from the germline V gene are SEHNR and FQNEAQ (reference sequence). The CDR3 sequence is 17 residues long. This chain's CDR3 is CASSLDWLGDSYNEQFF. The DNA of the CDR3 is TGTGCCAGCAGCTTAGATTGGCTAGGAGATTCCTACAATGAGCAGTTCTTC.

The V call is TRBV14, the J call TRBJ1-4; D gene unclear. The CDR3 loop spans 20 amino acids. V lost 4 bases, J lost 0 bases, and 24 bases lay in between. CDR1 and CDR2 from the germline V gene are SGHDN and FVKESK. This CDR3 is CASSPLLDLRGTATNEKLFF. The CDR3 nucleotides read TGTGCCAGCAGCCCCCTTCTAGATTTGAGAGGAACTGCAACTAATGAAAAACTGTTTTTT.

The CDR3 nucleotides are TGTGCCAGCTCCGGGACAGGGGGGAACGAGCAGTACTTC. The encoded protein is CASSGTGGNEQYF. The chain employs TRBV18 and TRBJ2-7, with 11 bases fitting TRBD1. The CDR3 sequence is 13 residues long. Germline values: CDR1 KGHSH, CDR2 LQKENI. J gave up 5 bases and V 6 bases, and 3 bases lay outside the gene matches.

This clone was recorded once. The V gene is TRBV27, the J gene TRBJ1-4; D gene ambiguous. This CDR3 spans 17 amino acids. Germline lookup yields CDR1 MNHEY and CDR2 SMNVEV (reference sequence). V lost 5 bases and J 7 bases, leaving 23 bases between the germline ends. The CDR3 DNA reads TGTGCCAGCAGTCCCCCAACGCACACGGATACGCCTGAAAAACTGTTTTTT. This codes for CASSPPTHTDTPEKLFF.

V and J are TRBV12-3 or TRBV12-4 and TRBJ2-1; D is unresolved. The CDR3 runs to 11 residues. Trimming pared 6 bases from V and 12 bases from J, leaving 12 bases between. The CDR3 sequence is CASSHGRAQFF. CDR3 bases: TGTGCCAGCAGCCATGGACGGGCGCAGTTCTTC.

This clone was recorded once. This chain joins TRBV7-9 and TRBJ2-5; D tentatively fits TRBD1 or TRBD2 (7 bases each). V was cut by 4 bases and J by 3 bases, with 18 bases left in between. Germline V CDR1 and CDR2: SEHNR, FQNEAQ (reference sequence). This CDR3 comprises 16 residues. Here the CDR3 reads CASSSGGGQTKETQYF. DNA for the CDR3: TGTGCCAGCAGCTCAGGGGGGGGACAGACTAAAGAGACCCAGTACTTC.

V is TRBV6-2 or TRBV6-3 and J is TRBJ1-2; maybe TRBD1 (6 bases). Trimming cost V 1 base and J 8 bases, with 8 bases left between them. This CDR3 comprises 12 residues. Germline values: CDR1 MNHEY, CDR2 SVGEGT. CDR3 nucleotide sequence: TGTGCCAGCAGTTACTGGGGGCTCGGCTACACCTTC. Translating it yields CASSYWGLGYTF.